Listed here is a single T cell receptor beta chain. The data were obtained in a study of blood T cell repertoires in COVID-19. Using immunoSEQ multiplex PCR, the repertoire was profiled, and TCRdb retains in-frame clones only, with some absent. The repertoire includes 250,000 to 350,000 clones, about nine tenths of them detected once, and 2.5% to 3.5% sits in the top ten. This sequence originates from a woman aged 25-40 years with COVID-19, enrolled during active disease. Sequenced sample: peripheral blood.

As DNA, the CDR3 is TGTGCCAGCCGGACTCGATACAATGAGCAGTTCTTC. This codes for CASRTRYNEQFF. V usage is TRBV2 and J usage is TRBJ2-1; maybe TRBD2 (5 bases). Germline V lookup: CDR1 SNHLY, CDR2 FYNNEI. The CDR3 runs to 12 residues. V gave up 8 bases and J gave up 4 bases, with 9 bases separating them.